The rows below give T cell receptor beta chains drawn from one sample of a study of cytomegalovirus exposure and HLA in healthy donors. The assay was immunoSEQ multiplex PCR, and TCRdb's table has in-frame clones only and misses some. The profile covers over 150,000 clones, with about four fifths appearing a single time and about 0.39% taken by the ten largest. Sequencing was performed on PBMCs. The receptors were sampled from a boy aged 2 to 10 in good health and CMV-seronegative. Each CDR3 is given with its conserved first and last residue. The order of the fields is V gene, D gene, clone size, J gene, CDR3 DNA, CDR3 protein. The D gene is left open where the match is weak. Where a row states a size, it is once, few, many or the class of an expanded clone; other rows omit it.

TRBV5-4	TRBD2	-	TRBJ2-2	TGTGCCAGCAGCTCAGCTTTAGCGGGAAGGACCGGGGAGCTGTTTTTT	CASSSALAGRTGELFF
TRBV21-1	-	-	TRBJ1-4	TGTGCCAGCAGCACCGCGAGGCCAGGGGGAAATGAAAAACTGTTTTTT	CASSTARPGGNEKLFF
TRBV10-3	-	few	TRBJ1-3	TGTGCCATCAGGACTGCCTCTGGAAACACCATATATTTT	CAIRTASGNTIYF
TRBV2	-	once	TRBJ2-2	TGTGCCAGCAGTGTCTTGGGCAGGCCCACTTTTTCCACCGGGGAGCTGTTTTTT	CASSVLGRPTFSTGELFF
TRBV7-9	TRBD1	-	TRBJ2-2	TGTGCCAGCAGCTTAGGACAGGGGGGCTACACCGGGGAGCTGTTTTTT	CASSLGQGGYTGELFF
TRBV4-1	TRBD1	few	TRBJ2-6	TGCGCCAGCAGCCAAGGACAGGGGTTAACTGGGGCCAACGTCCTGACTTTC	CASSQGQGLTGANVLTF
TRBV14	-	-	TRBJ2-7	TGTGCCAGCAGCCAAGCGATAGCTAAGAAGCAGTACTTC	CASSQAIAKKQYF
TRBV5-4	-	-	TRBJ1-1	TGTGCCAGCAGGGGGGGGAGGAAGACTGAAGCTTTCTTT	CASRGGRKTEAFF
TRBV19	TRBD1	few	TRBJ1-4	TGTGCCAGTACCTCGACAGGGACCCCATCAAAGGAAAAACTGTTTTTT	CASTSTGTPSKEKLFF
TRBV7-6	-	-	TRBJ1-4	TGTGCCAGCAGCTCTGGTGGGGGGACTAATGAAAAACTGTTTTTT	CASSSGGGTNEKLFF
TRBV7-8	-	-	TRBJ2-1	TGTGCCAGCAGCTTCTCCTACTACAATGAGCAGTTCTTC	CASSFSYYNEQFF
TRBV29-1	-	-	TRBJ1-5	TGCAGCGTTGAAGTTCAGGGGAATCAGCCCCAGCATTTT	CSVEVQGNQPQHF
TRBV5-4	-	once	TRBJ1-1	TGTGCCAGCCTCGAAAAGCCCGAATTAAACACTGAAGCTTTCTTT	CASLEKPELNTEAFF
TRBV2	TRBD1	-	TRBJ1-1	TGTGCCAGCATTCGACAGGGGTATCAAACTGAAGCTTTCTTT	CASIRQGYQTEAFF
TRBV2	-	-	TRBJ1-1	TGTGCCAGCCAGAACAGGGCCCCCACTGAAGCTTTCTTT	CASQNRAPTEAFF
TRBV7-2	TRBD2	-	TRBJ2-2	TGTGCCAGCAGCTTGACTAGCGACAACACCGGGGAGCTGTTTTTT	CASSLTSDNTGELFF
TRBV6-1	-	few	TRBJ2-1	TGTGCCAGCGGTGAAGACGGTAGCTCCTACAATGAGCAGTTCTTC	CASGEDGSSYNEQFF
TRBV7-9	-	-	TRBJ2-5	TGTGCCAGCAGCGATTACAGGGGGAGGGGGCAAGAGACCCAGTACTTC	CASSDYRGRGQETQYF
TRBV19	TRBD1	-	TRBJ2-1	TGTGCCAGTAGTACGGACAGGGAAGATGAGCAGTTCTTC	CASSTDREDEQFF
TRBV6-1	-	few	TRBJ1-4	TGTGCCAGCAGTGTAATGGGCCGTAAAAGAAATGAAAAACTGTTTTTT	CASSVMGRKRNEKLFF
TRBV6-6	TRBD1	-	TRBJ1-4	TGTGCCAGCAGCGCGGGACAGACAAATGAAAAACTGTTTTTT	CASSAGQTNEKLFF
TRBV23-1	TRBD1	-	TRBJ2-6	TGCGCCAGCAGTCCCACGTTAGGAGGGACAGGGCAACCTGGGGCCAACGTCCTGACTTTC	CASSPTLGGTGQPGANVLTF